These T cell receptor beta chains were read from a single sample in a study of early T cells in non-severe SARS-CoV-2 infection. TCRdb itself ran the 5' RACE reads through MiXCR, one entry per CDR3 protein. The sample shows tens of thousands of distinct CDR3 sequences, around 9.9% of them seen only once. The sequencing input was whole blood. These receptors were taken from an adult who was a healthcare worker with PCR-confirmed SARS-CoV-2 infection or an uninfected control (not recorded which). Both conserved end residues are part of each CDR3. The order of the fields is D gene, V gene, J gene, clone size, CDR3 DNA, CDR3 protein. A D gene is named only where the DNA matches it firmly. The size field is filled for only some rows; it gives once, few, many or a size class.

.	TRBV7-2	TRBJ2-4	.	TGTGCCAGCAGCTTAGGGCGGATAGGGAGTGACGTTCAGTACTTC	CASSLGRIGSDVQYF
.	TRBV11-1	TRBJ1-2	.	TGTGCCAGCAGAGGCGGGTTCTCCTATGGCTACACCTTC	CASRGGFSYGYTF
.	TRBV6-6	TRBJ1-1	many	TGTGCCAGCAGTTACCAGGACTCTGAAGCTTTCTTT	CASSYQDSEAFF
.	TRBV19	TRBJ2-1	many	TGTGCCAGTAGTAGTAAGGGCTCCTACAATGAGCAGTTCTTC	CASSSKGSYNEQFF
.	TRBV5-6	TRBJ2-6	.	TGTGCCAGCAGATTCACTGGGGCCAACGTCCTGACTTTC	CASRFTGANVLTF
.	TRBV18	TRBJ2-1	few	TGTGCCAGCTCACCCCGAGCGGGCGAGCAGTTCTTC	CASSPRAGEQFF
TRBD1	TRBV9	TRBJ1-4	many	TGTGCCAGCAGCGGGAGGGACAGCTATGAAAAACTGTTTTTT	CASSGRDSYEKLFF
.	TRBV18	TRBJ2-3	few	TGTGCCAGCTCGACCCTGGGCGGGGAAACAGATACGCAGTATTTT	CASSTLGGETDTQYF
.	TRBV20-1	TRBJ1-6	few	TGCAGTGCCAGGGCCGGGGGGAATTCCTATAATTCACCCCTCCACTTT	CSARAGGNSYNSPLHF
TRBD2	TRBV20-1	TRBJ2-3	few	TGCAGTGCTCAAGGACTAGCGGGGAGCCGGGATACGCAGTATTTT	CSAQGLAGSRDTQYF
TRBD1	TRBV18	TRBJ2-7	many	TGTGCCAGCTCACAAGTCCGGGACAGCTCCTACGAGCAGTACTTC	CASSQVRDSSYEQYF
.	TRBV20-1	TRBJ1-2	many	TGCAGTGCTACGGACTCCTCTAGCTCTGGCTACACCTTC	CSATDSSSSGYTF
TRBD2	TRBV10-3	TRBJ2-1	many	TGTGCCATCAGGGCCGGGGGGGAAGCTCGCACCTACAATGAGCAGTTCTTC	CAIRAGGEARTYNEQFF
.	TRBV20-1	TRBJ1-1	many	TGCAGTACGGACAGATTGAACACTGAAGCTTTCTTT	CSTDRLNTEAFF
.	TRBV14	TRBJ2-1	many	TGTGCCAGCAGTAGGAGCGCTAACTACAATGAGCAGTTCTTC	CASSRSANYNEQFF
TRBD2	TRBV6-2/TRBV6-3	TRBJ2-5	many	TGTGCCAGCACCACGCCGACTAGCGGAAAAGAGACCCAGTACTTC	CASTTPTSGKETQYF
TRBD1	TRBV5-1	TRBJ1-2	many	TGCGCCAGCAGACCCGGGGACAGGGAGAGCTATGGCTACACCTTC	CASRPGDRESYGYTF
.	TRBV29-1	TRBJ2-7	.	TGCAGCGTTGAAAGCTACGACGAGCAGTACTTC	CSVESYDEQYF
.	TRBV7-3	TRBJ1-6	.	TGTGCCAGCAGCCGTGGTGCGAGGCGGTCACCCCTCCACTTT	CASSRGARRSPLHF
.	TRBV29-1	TRBJ2-7	.	TGCAGCGTTGAAGATAGGGCAGGGAAGTACTTC	CSVEDRAGKYF
TRBD1	TRBV24-1	TRBJ2-2	.	TGTGCCACCAGTGATCCGGGACAGGGGAGGGCCGGGGAGCTGTTTTTT	CATSDPGQGRAGELFF